The 30 T cell receptor beta chains in this list originate from one sample, sequenced in a study of T cell repertoires in cytomegalovirus infection. Their cognate antigens are unknown. TCRdb itself ran the reads through MiXCR, one entry per CDR3 protein. The data contain about 900,000 distinct CDR3 sequences, approximately 30% of them singletons. Sequencing used cultured CD8+ T cells from PBMCs, obtained from culture after CMV antigen stimulation. Source of these receptors: a human donor in good health (CMV status not recorded). Some clones in this sample may be carry-over from other donors' samples.

Note on this clonotype: Relative to the germline gene, one junction end is altered; a read error may explain this. The chain uses TRBV27 and TRBJ2-1, with a weak D call TRBD2 (6 bases). The CDR3 is 12 residues long. Germline V gene sequence: CDR1 MNHEY, CDR2 SMNVEV (reference sequence). The CDR3 DNA reads as TGTGCCAGCAGTCACGGACTAAATGAACAGTTCTTC. Residues: CASSHGLNEQFF.

The chain has TRBV2 and TRBJ1-5, with D possibly being TRBD1 (5 bases). This CDR3 has 18 residues. V was shortened by 4 bases and J by 4 bases, with 23 bases between the two germline ends. Germline-derived CDR1 and CDR2 are SNHLY and FYNNEI. The CDR3 coding sequence is TGTGCCAGCAGTGTGGAGGGGCAGAAGATTGTCGGGAATCAGCCCCAGCATTTT. This codes for CASSVEGQKIVGNQPQHF.

The genes are TRBV27 and TRBJ1-2; D remains unclear. This CDR3 region has 13 residues. Trimming shortened V by 5 bases and J by 5 bases, and 12 bases separated the two germline ends. CDR1 and CDR2 (germline): MNHEY, SMNVEV (reference sequence). The CDR3 nucleotides read TGTGCCAGCAGTCCATCCACCCCGTATGGCTACACCTTC. It yields the protein CASSPSTPYGYTF.

Many counts were recorded for this clonotype. The chain uses TRBV7-9 and TRBJ1-5; no clear D gene. The CDR3 is 12 amino acids. CDR1 and CDR2 from the germline V gene are SEHNR and FQNEAQ (reference sequence). Trimming left V 5 bases short and J 4 bases short, with 6 bases between. The CDR3 DNA reads TGTGCCAGCAGCCAACAGAATCAGCCCCAGCATTTT. Amino acid sequence: CASSQQNQPQHF.

The genes are TRBV7-9 and TRBJ2-3, with D perhaps TRBD2 (6 bases). Deletions cut 0 bases from V and 4 bases from J, with 14 bases between. The CDR3 is made up of 16 amino acids. From germline, CDR1 is SEHNR and CDR2 FQNEAQ (reference sequence). The CDR3 DNA reads TGTGCCAGCAGCTTAGCTGTTGGAGGGATCGCAGATACGCAGTATTTT. It translates to CASSLAVGGIADTQYF.

The rearrangement joins TRBV10-3 to TRBJ1-2, with no clear D. The CDR3 covers 14 residues. The V end was cut by 2 bases, the J end by 6 bases, with 13 bases between. CDR1 is ENHRY and CDR2 is SYGVKD in the germline V gene. The CDR3 coding sequence is TGTGCCATCAGTGAGGATCGGGCATCGGATGGCTACACCTTC. Residues: CAISEDRASDGYTF.

The chain joins TRBV10-3 to TRBJ2-3, with TRBD1 as a possible D gene (7 bases). The CDR3 is made up of 17 amino acids. Per germline, CDR1 ENHRY and CDR2 SYGVKD. V gave up 0 bases and J gave up 2 bases, with 15 bases separating them. The CDR3 coding sequence is TGTGCCATCAGTGAGTCGCCAGACAGGGACTCCACAGATACGCAGTATTTT. Protein product: CAISESPDRDSTDTQYF.

This sequence joins TRBV7-9 and TRBJ2-2; no clear D. V lost 3 bases, J lost 6 bases, and 5 bases lay in between. This CDR3 contains 12 residues. From germline, CDR1 is SEHNR and CDR2 FQNEAQ (reference sequence). CDR3 residues: CASSFQAGELFF. The CDR3 DNA is TGTGCCAGCAGCTTCCAGGCCGGGGAGCTGTTTTTT.

The chain couples TRBV7-9 to TRBJ2-2; no reliable D call. Looked up from germline, CDR1 is SEHNR and CDR2 is FQNEAQ (reference sequence). The CDR3 has 14 residues. V was trimmed by 5 bases and J by 1 base, leaving 8 bases between them. CDR3 loop: CASSPDVNTGELFF. Written as DNA, the CDR3 is TGTGCCAGCAGCCCAGACGTGAACACCGGGGAGCTGTTTTTT.

This clonotype showed up many times. V and J are TRBV7-2 and TRBJ1-5; D is unclear. This CDR3 region has 15 residues. The ends were cut back, 0 bases at V and 5 bases at J, with 11 bases in the middle. Germline V CDR1 and CDR2: SGHTA, FQGNSA. Here the CDR3 reads CASSLARRYYQPQHF. CDR3 bases: TGTGCCAGCAGCTTAGCTAGACGGTACTATCAGCCCCAGCATTTT.

The chain employs TRBV18 and TRBJ1-2, with D perhaps TRBD1 (6 bases). The V gene's germline CDR1 is KGHSH and CDR2 LQKENI. CDR3 length equals 16 residues. Trimming removed 3 bases at V and 4 bases at J, with 18 bases between. The CDR3 reads CASSPTTGEFRYGYTF. CDR3 DNA sequence: TGTGCCAGCTCACCGACGACAGGAGAGTTTCGCTATGGCTACACCTTC.

Turning to this clonotype: A much larger clone differs by one base, so this may be a read error. The gene calls are TRBV7-2 and TRBJ2-1; TRBD2 matches 9 bases. The V and J ends lost 0 bases and 9 bases, in that order; junction bases with no gene match: 9. The CDR3 is 16 residues long. Germline V CDR1 and CDR2: SGHTA, FQGNSA. The CDR3 loop reads CASSLAGRGGDSEQFF. The CDR3 region has the DNA TGTGCCAGCAGCTTAGCGGGGCGGGGGGGGGACTCTGAGCAGTTCTTC.

Ten or more counts support this clonotype. CDR3 amino acids: CASSFDRGEETQYF. The DNA for the CDR3 is TGTGCCAGCAGCTTTGACAGGGGGGAGGAGACCCAGTACTTC. The chain uses TRBV12-3 or TRBV12-4 and TRBJ2-5; TRBD1 aligns across 9 bases. This CDR3 is 14 amino acids long. With V trimmed by 6 bases and J by 5 bases, 7 bases remained unmatched.

This chain joins TRBV25-1 and TRBJ1-1; D perhaps matches TRBD1 (6 bases). CDR3 length: 14 amino acids. V lost 4 bases and J lost 5, with 14 bases in between. Germline CDR1 is MGHDK and CDR2 is SYGVNS. In DNA, the CDR3 is TGTGCCAGCAGTGTCGACAGGTGGCGGACTGAAGCTTTCTTT. It codes for CASSVDRWRTEAFF.

The rearrangement joins TRBV7-8 to TRBJ2-1, with 12 nucleotides matching TRBD2. Germline V gene sequence: CDR1 SGHVS, CDR2 FQNEAQ. After removal of 4 bases from V and 3 bases from J, the junction contained 4 bases not matched to a gene. The CDR3 loop spans 16 amino acids. CDR3 in amino acids: CASSSLAGGNYNEQFF. The CDR3 DNA reads as TGTGCCAGCAGCTCGCTAGCGGGGGGGAACTACAATGAGCAGTTCTTC.

The rearrangement uses TRBV19 and TRBJ1-2; D not resolved. CDR3 size: 15 residues. The V gene lost 6 bases and the J gene lost 0 bases, with 14 bases spanning the gap. CDR1 is LNHDA, CDR2 SQIVND, per germline (reference sequence). The CDR3 region has the DNA TGTGCCAGTAGCGAGGTATTACCGCCTAACTATGGCTACACCTTC. Protein: CASSEVLPPNYGYTF.

The rearrangement joins TRBV20-1 to TRBJ1-5; D call uncertain. The CDR3 is 14 residues long. CDR1 is DFQATT and CDR2 is SNEGSKA in the germline V gene (reference sequence). Trimming left V 1 base short and J 2 bases short, with 9 bases between. The CDR3 loop is CSARVTEGNQPQHF. The DNA of the CDR3 is TGCAGTGCTAGAGTGACCGAGGGCAATCAGCCCCAGCATTTT.

V is TRBV12-3 or TRBV12-4 and J is TRBJ1-2; 8 bases are shared with TRBD1. V dropped 10 bases and J dropped 5; count of bases not matched to a gene: 9. The length of the CDR3 is 13 residues. CDR3 sequence reads: CATGQGLGYGYTF. CDR3 coding DNA: TGTGCCACCGGACAGGGCCTGGGGTATGGCTACACCTTC.

The chain recombines TRBV19 with TRBJ1-1, with a tentative D call TRBD1 (5 bases). V lost 7 bases and J 6 bases, leaving 21 bases between the germline ends. CDR1 is LNHDA and CDR2 is SQIVND in the germline V gene (reference sequence). The CDR3 consists of 15 residues. The chain's CDR3 is CASTRGRGAGAEAFF. CDR3 sequence (DNA): TGTGCCAGTACTAGGGGTCGGGGCGCAGGCGCTGAAGCTTTCTTT.

The chain has TRBV3-1 and TRBJ1-5; no clear D. V was trimmed by 0 bases and J by 1 base, leaving 7 bases between them. The CDR3 covers 15 residues. Germline V CDR1 and CDR2: LGHDT, YNNKEL (reference sequence). CDR3 coding DNA: TGTGCCAGCAGCCAAGATCCCGCCAGCAATCAGCCCCAGCATTTT. It codes for CASSQDPASNQPQHF.

As regards this clonotype: One base away lies a much larger clone, so this may be a sequencing read error. The genes are TRBV7-2 and TRBJ2-1; 9 bases are a match to TRBD2. The CDR3 covers 16 residues. Germline V gene data show CDR1 as SGHTA and CDR2 as FQGNSA. The DNA for the CDR3 is TGTGCCAGCAGCCCCGGTAGCGGGGGCCGCTACAATAAGCAGTTCTTC. This sequence encodes CASSPGSGGRYNKQFF.

The chain uses TRBV12-3 or TRBV12-4 and TRBJ2-5, with D uncertain. With 3 bases removed from V and 5 bases from J, the gap between germline ends came to 7 bases. The CDR3 consists of 12 residues. CDR3 sequence reads: CASSFEKETQYF. CDR3 in DNA: TGTGCCAGCAGTTTTGAAAAGGAGACCCAGTACTTC.

A few counts support this clonotype. V and J are TRBV9 and TRBJ2-3; 11 bases align to TRBD1. Germline loops: CDR1 SGDLS, CDR2 YYNGEE. The CDR3 has 17 amino acids. Trimming cost V 2 bases and J 5 bases; bases outside gene matches: 10. The CDR3 is CASSVPRDRGDQDTQYF. The CDR3 bases are TGTGCCAGCAGCGTCCCCCGGGACAGGGGGGATCAAGATACGCAGTATTTT.

The chain links TRBV28 to TRBJ2-6; D unresolved. Trimming removed 5 bases at V and 7 bases at J, with 15 bases between. Germline CDR1 reads MDHEN; CDR2 reads SYDVKM. The length of the CDR3 is 15 residues. The CDR3 loop reads CASSPRPTLANVLTF. CDR3 in DNA: TGTGCCAGCAGTCCGCGCCCGACCCTAGCCAACGTCCTGACTTTC.

The chain couples TRBV4-3 to TRBJ1-5; no firm D call. CDR3 length equals 13 residues. Between the trimmed V and J ends, which lost 4 bases and 7 bases, there was a span of 11 bases. Germline V gene lookup returns CDR1 LGHNA and CDR2 YSLEER. The CDR3 nucleotides are TGCGCCAGCAGCCCAAGACTGGAACAGCCCCAGCATTTT. Protein sequence: CASSPRLEQPQHF.

In this sample, this clonotype turned up a few times. V gene TRBV20-1 combines with J gene TRBJ2-2; D gene ambiguous. Germline V gene sequence: CDR1 DFQATT, CDR2 SNEGSKA (reference sequence). The V end lost 0 bases, the J end lost 0 bases, and 8 bases lay between the germline ends. The length of the CDR3 is 15 residues. The CDR3 DNA sequence: TGCAGTGCTAGAGATCGCCAGACGAACACCGGGGAGCTGTTTTTT. It yields the protein CSARDRQTNTGELFF.

A word on this clonotype: One junction end does not reproduce the germline sequence, and a read error may be involved. The J gene is TRBJ2-3, the V gene TRBV12-3 or TRBV12-4, with D perhaps TRBD1 or TRBD2 (7 bases each). This CDR3 contains 14 residues. The CDR3 nucleotides are TGTGTCAGCAACGGGGGAGGGGGCCCAGATACGCAGTATTTT. Protein sequence: CVSNGGGGPDTQYF.

Comment on this clonotype: One end of the junction is discordant with germline, which a read error may explain. The CDR3 bases are TGTGCCATCAGTTTACCGGGGCAGGGGAACACTGAAGCTTTCTTT. Amino acids: CAISLPGQGNTEAFF. J is TRBJ1-1 and V is TRBV28; tentatively, D is TRBD1 (5 bases). CDR1 and CDR2 from the germline V gene are MDHEN and SYDVKM. This CDR3 region has 15 residues.

This clonotype was observed at least ten times. J is TRBJ1-3 and V is TRBV7-2; perhaps TRBD1 as D (5 bases). The germline V gene has CDR1 SGHTA and CDR2 FQGNSA. The V end was cut by 7 bases, the J end by 2 bases, with 15 bases between. The CDR3 is made up of 15 amino acids. The CDR3 DNA is TGTGCCAGCAACCCCACAGGCATCCCTGGAAACACCATATATTTT. This codes for CASNPTGIPGNTIYF.

The rearrangement joins TRBV4-3 to TRBJ2-1; D is perhaps TRBD1 (6 bases). V was cut by 0 bases and J by 2 bases, with 8 bases left in between. CDR1 is LGHNA and CDR2 is YSLEER in the germline V gene. This CDR3 comprises 15 residues. CDR3 protein: CASSQEGAAYNEQFF. The CDR3 nucleotides are TGCGCCAGCAGCCAAGAGGGGGCCGCCTACAATGAGCAGTTCTTC.